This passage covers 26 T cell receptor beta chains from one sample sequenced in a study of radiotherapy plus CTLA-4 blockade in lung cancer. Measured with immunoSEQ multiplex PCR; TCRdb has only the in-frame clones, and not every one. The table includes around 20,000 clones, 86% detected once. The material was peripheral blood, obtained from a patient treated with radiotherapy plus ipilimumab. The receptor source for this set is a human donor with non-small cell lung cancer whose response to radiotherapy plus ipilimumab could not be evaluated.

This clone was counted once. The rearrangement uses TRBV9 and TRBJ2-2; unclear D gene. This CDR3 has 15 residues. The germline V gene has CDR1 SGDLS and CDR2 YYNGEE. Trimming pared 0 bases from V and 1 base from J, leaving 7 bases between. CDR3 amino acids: CASSVEPRNTGELFF. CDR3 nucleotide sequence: TGTGCCAGCAGCGTAGAACCGCGGAACACCGGGGAGCTGTTTTTT.

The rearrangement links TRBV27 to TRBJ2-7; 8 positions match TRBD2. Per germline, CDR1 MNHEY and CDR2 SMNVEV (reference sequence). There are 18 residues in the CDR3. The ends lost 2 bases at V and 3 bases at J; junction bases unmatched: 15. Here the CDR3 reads CASSLGPTTSAKGYEQYF. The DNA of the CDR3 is TGTGCCAGCAGTTTAGGCCCCACGACTAGCGCGAAAGGCTACGAGCAGTACTTC.

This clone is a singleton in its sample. The CDR3 region has the DNA TGTGCCAGCAGCTTAGACGGGTATGGCTACACCTTC. It encodes CASSLDGYGYTF. The rearrangement links TRBV7-9 to TRBJ1-2; D gene uncertain. V gave up 1 base and J gave up 5 bases, with 5 bases separating them. The germline V gene has CDR1 SEHNR and CDR2 FQNEAQ (reference sequence). The CDR3 runs 12 residues. The whole variable domain, remainder taken from reference TRBV7-9 and TRBJ1-2, is DTGVSQNPRHKITKRGQNVTFRCDPISEHNRLYWYRQTLGQGPEFLTYFQNEAQLEKSRLLSDRFSAERPKGSFSTLEIQRTEQGDSAMYLCASSLDGYGYTFGSGTRLTVV.

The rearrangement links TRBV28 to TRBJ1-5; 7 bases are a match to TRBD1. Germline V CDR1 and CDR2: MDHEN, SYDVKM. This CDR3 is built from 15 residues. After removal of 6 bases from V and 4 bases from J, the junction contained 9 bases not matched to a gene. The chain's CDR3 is CASSHRGSWNQPQHF. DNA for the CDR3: TGTGCCAGCAGCCACAGGGGTTCGTGGAATCAGCCCCAGCATTTT.

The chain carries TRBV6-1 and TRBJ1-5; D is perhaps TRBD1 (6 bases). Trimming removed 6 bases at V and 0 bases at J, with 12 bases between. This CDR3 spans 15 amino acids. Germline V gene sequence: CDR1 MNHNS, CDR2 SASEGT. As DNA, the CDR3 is TGTGCCAGCAGCAACCAGGGGAATAGCAATCAGCCCCAGCATTTT. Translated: CASSNQGNSNQPQHF.

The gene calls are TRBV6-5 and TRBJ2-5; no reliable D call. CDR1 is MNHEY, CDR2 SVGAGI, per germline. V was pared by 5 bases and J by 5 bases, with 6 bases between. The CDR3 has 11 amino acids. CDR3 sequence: CASSVHETQYF. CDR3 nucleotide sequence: TGTGCCAGCAGTGTCCATGAGACCCAGTACTTC.

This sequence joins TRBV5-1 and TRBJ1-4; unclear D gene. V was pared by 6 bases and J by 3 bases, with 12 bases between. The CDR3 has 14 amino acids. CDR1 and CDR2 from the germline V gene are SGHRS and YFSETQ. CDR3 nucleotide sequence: TGCGCCAGCATTGCGAGGGCCCCTAATGAAAAACTGTTTTTT. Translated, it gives CASIARAPNEKLFF.

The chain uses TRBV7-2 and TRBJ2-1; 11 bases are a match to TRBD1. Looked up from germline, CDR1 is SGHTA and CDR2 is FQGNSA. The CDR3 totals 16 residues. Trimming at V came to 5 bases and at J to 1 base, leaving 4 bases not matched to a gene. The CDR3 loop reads CASSGQGARSYNEQFF. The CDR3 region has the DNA TGTGCCAGCAGCGGACAGGGGGCTCGGTCCTACAATGAGCAGTTCTTC.

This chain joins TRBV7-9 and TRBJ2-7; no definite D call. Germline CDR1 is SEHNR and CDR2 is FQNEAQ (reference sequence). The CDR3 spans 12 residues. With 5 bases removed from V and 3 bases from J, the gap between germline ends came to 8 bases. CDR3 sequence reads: CASSREDYEQYF. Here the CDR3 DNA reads TGTGCCAGCAGCCGAGAAGACTACGAGCAGTACTTC.

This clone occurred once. The CDR3 nucleotides are TGTGCCAGCAGCCCCCGTCCGGGTACTTATGGCTACACCTTC. Translation gives CASSPRPGTYGYTF. The V call is TRBV7-2, the J call TRBJ1-2; the D is unclear. The V end was cut by 5 bases, the J end by 5 bases, with 15 bases between. The CDR3 is made up of 14 amino acids. The germline gives CDR1 SGHTA, CDR2 FQGNSA.

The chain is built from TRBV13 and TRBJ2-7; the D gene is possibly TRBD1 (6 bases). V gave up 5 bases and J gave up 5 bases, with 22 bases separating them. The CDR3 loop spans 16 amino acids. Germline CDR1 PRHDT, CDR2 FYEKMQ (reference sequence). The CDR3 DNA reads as TGTGCCAGCAGCACCTCTTACAGGGTACCACTCCACGAGCAGTACTTC. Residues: CASSTSYRVPLHEQYF.

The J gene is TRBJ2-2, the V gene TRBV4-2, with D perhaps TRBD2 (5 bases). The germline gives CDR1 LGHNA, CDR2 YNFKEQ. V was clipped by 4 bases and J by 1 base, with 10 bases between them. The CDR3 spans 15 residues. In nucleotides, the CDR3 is TGTGCCAGCAGCCCCCCACGGGGGAACACCGGGGAGCTGTTTTTT. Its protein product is CASSPPRGNTGELFF.

The CDR3 region has the DNA TGTGCCAGCAGGCCCCCGGGTAAGAACACCGGGGAGCTGTTTTTT. This encodes CASRPPGKNTGELFF. The rearrangement uses TRBV28 and TRBJ2-2; D remains ambiguous. Trimming took 6 bases from V and 1 from J, leaving 12 bases between them. The germline gives CDR1 MDHEN, CDR2 SYDVKM. CDR3 size: 15 residues.

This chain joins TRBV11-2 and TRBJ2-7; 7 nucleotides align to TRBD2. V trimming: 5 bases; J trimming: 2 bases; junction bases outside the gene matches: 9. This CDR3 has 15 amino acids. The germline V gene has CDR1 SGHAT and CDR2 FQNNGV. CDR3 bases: TGTGCCAGCAGCCCCGGGGCGAGCGGGACCTACGAGCAGTACTTC. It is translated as CASSPGASGTYEQYF.

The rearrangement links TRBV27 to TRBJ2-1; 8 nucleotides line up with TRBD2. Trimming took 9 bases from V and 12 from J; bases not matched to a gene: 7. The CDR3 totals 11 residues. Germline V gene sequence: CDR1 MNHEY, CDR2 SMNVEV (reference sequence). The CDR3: CASNLAGRQFF. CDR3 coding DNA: TGTGCCAGTAACTTAGCGGGAAGGCAGTTCTTC.

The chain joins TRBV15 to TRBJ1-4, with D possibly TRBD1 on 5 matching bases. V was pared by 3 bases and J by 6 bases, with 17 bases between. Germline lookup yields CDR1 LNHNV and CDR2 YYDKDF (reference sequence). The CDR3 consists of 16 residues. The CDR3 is CATSREKTAAYEKLFF. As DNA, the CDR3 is TGTGCCACCAGCAGGGAAAAGACAGCCGCCTATGAAAAACTGTTTTTT.

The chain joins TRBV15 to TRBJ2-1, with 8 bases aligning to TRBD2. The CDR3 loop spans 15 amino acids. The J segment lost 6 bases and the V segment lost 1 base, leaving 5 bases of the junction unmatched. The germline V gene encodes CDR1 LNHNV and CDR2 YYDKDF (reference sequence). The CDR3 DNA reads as TGTGCCACCAGCAGAGGGTCAGCGGGAGTCAATGAGCAGTTCTTC. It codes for CATSRGSAGVNEQFF.

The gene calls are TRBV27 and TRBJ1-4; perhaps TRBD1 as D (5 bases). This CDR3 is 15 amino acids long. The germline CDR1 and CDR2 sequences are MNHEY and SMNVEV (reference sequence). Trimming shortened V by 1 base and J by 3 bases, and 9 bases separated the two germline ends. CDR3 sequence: CASSLLRGANEKLFF. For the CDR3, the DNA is TGTGCCAGCAGTTTATTGCGGGGGGCTAATGAAAAACTGTTTTTT.

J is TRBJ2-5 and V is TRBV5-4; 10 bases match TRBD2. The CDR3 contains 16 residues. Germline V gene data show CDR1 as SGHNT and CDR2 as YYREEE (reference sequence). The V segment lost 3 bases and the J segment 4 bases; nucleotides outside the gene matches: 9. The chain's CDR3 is CASSSGTRTSGETQYF. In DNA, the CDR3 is TGTGCCAGCAGCTCCGGGACGCGGACTAGCGGAGAGACCCAGTACTTC. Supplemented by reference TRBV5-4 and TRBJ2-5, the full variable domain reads ETGVTQSPTHLIKTRGQQVTLRCSSQSGHNTVSWYQQALGQGPQFIFQYYREEENGRGNFPPRFSGLQFPNYSSELNVNALELDDSALYLCASSSGTRTSGETQYFGPGTRLLVL.

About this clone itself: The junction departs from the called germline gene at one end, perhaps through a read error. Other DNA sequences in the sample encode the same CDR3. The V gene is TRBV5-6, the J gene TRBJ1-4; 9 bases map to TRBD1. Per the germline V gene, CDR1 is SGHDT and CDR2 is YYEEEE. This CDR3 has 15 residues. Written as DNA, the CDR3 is TGTGCCAGCAGCTCAACTGGACAGGGGACCGAAAAATTGTTTTTT. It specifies CASSSTGQGTEKLFF. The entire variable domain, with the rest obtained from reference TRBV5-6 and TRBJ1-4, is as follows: DAGVTQSPTHLIKTRGQQVTLRCSPKSGHDTVSWYQQALGQGPQFIFQYYEEEERQRGNFPDRFSGHQFPNYSSELNVNALLLGDSALYLCASSSTGQGTEKLFFGSGTQLSVL.

The CDR3 here is CASSPNEDTEAFF. CDR3 DNA sequence: TGTGCCAGCAGTCCCAATGAGGACACTGAAGCTTTCTTT. The chain combines TRBV7-8 with TRBJ1-1; D is ambiguous. Germline CDR1 reads SGHVS; CDR2 reads FQNEAQ. V was clipped by 6 bases and J by 3 bases, with 11 bases between them. This CDR3 is built from 13 residues.

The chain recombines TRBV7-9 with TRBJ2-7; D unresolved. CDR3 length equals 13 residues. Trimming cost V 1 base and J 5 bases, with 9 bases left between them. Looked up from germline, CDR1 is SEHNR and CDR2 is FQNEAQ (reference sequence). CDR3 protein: CASSLESQNEQYF. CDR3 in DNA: TGTGCCAGCAGCTTAGAGTCTCAGAACGAGCAGTACTTC.

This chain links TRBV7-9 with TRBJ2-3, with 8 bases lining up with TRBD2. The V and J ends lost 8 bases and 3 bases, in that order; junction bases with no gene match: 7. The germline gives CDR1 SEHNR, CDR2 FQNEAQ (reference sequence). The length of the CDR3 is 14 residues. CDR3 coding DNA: TGTGCCAGCGGCACCGGGGGGGGGACAGATACGCAGTATTTT. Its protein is CASGTGGGTDTQYF.

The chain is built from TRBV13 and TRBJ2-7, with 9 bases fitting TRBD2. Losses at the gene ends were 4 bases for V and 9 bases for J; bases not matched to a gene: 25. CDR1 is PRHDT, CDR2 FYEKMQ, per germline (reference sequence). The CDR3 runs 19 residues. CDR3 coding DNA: TGTGCCAGCAGCTCCCGGGGACTTGTAGCGGGAGTCCCCACCGCTGGGCAGTACTTC. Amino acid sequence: CASSSRGLVAGVPTAGQYF. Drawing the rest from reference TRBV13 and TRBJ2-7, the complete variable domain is AAGVIQSPRHLIKEKRETATLKCYPIPRHDTVYWYQQGPGQDPQFLISFYEKMQSDKGSIPDRFSAQQFSDYHSELNMSSLELGDSALYFCASSSRGLVAGVPTAGQYFGPGTRLTVT.

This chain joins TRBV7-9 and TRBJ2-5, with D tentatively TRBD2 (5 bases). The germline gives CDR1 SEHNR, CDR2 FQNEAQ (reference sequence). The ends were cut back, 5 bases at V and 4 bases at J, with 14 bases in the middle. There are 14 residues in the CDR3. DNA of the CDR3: TGTGCCAGCAGCCCTGGGCTAGCCGTAGAGACCCAGTACTTC. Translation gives CASSPGLAVETQYF.

CDR3: CASSAMSGTTNYGYTF. The CDR3 region has the DNA TGCGCCAGCAGCGCGATGTCCGGGACAACTAACTATGGCTACACCTTC. The V and J genes are TRBV5-1 and TRBJ1-2, with a weak D call TRBD1 (6 bases). V dropped 4 bases and J dropped 0 bases, with 16 bases sitting between them. Germline V gene lookup returns CDR1 SGHRS and CDR2 YFSETQ. This CDR3 comprises 16 residues.